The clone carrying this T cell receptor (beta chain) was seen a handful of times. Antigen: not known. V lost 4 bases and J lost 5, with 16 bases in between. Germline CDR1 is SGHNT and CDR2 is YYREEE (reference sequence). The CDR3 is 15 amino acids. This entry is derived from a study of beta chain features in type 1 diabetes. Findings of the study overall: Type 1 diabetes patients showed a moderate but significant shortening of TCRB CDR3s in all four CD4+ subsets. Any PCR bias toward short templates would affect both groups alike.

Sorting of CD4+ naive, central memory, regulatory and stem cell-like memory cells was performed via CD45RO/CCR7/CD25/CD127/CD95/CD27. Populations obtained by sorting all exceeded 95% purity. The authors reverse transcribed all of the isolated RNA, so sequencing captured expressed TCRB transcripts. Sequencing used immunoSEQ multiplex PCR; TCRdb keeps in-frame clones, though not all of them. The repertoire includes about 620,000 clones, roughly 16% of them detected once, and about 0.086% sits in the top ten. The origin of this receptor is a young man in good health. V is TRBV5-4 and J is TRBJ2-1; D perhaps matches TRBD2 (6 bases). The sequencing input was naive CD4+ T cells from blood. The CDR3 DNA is TGTGCCAGCAGCCTAAAAACGGGAGTAAACAATGAGCAGTTCTTC. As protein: CASSLKTGVNNEQFF.